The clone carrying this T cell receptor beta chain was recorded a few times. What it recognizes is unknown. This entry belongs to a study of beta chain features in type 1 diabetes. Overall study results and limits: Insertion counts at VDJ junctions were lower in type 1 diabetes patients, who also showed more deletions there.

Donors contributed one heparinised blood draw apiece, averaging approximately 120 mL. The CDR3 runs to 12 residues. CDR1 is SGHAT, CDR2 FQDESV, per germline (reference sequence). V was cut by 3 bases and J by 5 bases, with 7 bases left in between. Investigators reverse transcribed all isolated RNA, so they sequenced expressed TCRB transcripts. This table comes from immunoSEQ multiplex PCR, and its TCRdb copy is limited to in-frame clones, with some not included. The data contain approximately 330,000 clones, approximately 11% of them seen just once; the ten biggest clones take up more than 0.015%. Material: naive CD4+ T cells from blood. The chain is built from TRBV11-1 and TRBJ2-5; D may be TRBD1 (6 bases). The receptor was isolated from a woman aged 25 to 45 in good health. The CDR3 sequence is CASSLDSETQYF. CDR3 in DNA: TGTGCCAGCAGCTTGGACAGTGAGACCCAGTACTTC. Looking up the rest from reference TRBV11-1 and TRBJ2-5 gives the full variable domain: EAEVAQSPRYKITEKSQAVAFWCDPISGHATLYWYRQILGQGPELLVQFQDESVVDDSQLPKDRFSAERLKGVDSTLKIQPAELGDSAMYLCASSLDSETQYFGPGTRLLVL.